This TCR beta chain is drawn from a study of blood T cells in healthy people across ages. Alongside a J-beta primer mix, a sample-barcoded 5' primer served in a second PCR lasting about 6 to 11 cycles. Each cDNA molecule was tagged by a template-switch adaptor with 12 random nucleotides. A single record per CDR3 protein comes from TCRdb applying MiXCR to the 5' RACE reads. The top ten hold 4% of the sample, which has 1.5 million to 1.9 million distinct CDR3 sequences, approximately 42% seen once. Study outcomes and limitations: Correlation between TCR beta diversity and naive T cell percentage was strong.

Investigators took about 9.4 milliliters of peripheral blood from every donor. Each sample yielded at least 6 million isolated PBMCs. About this clonotype: Its antigen is unidentified.

Germline V CDR1 and CDR2: SGDLS, YYNGEE. CDR3 length: 15 residues. The ends lost 1 base at V and 4 bases at J; junction bases unmatched: 6. Sequencing was performed on blood. This receptor was identified in a woman between 18 and 29 years old in good health. The rearrangement joins TRBV9 to TRBJ2-5, with TRBD1 identical over 8 bases. CDR3 residues: CASSVHGQGPETQYF. The CDR3 DNA follows: TGTGCCAGCAGCGTACACGGACAGGGTCCAGAGACCCAGTACTTC.